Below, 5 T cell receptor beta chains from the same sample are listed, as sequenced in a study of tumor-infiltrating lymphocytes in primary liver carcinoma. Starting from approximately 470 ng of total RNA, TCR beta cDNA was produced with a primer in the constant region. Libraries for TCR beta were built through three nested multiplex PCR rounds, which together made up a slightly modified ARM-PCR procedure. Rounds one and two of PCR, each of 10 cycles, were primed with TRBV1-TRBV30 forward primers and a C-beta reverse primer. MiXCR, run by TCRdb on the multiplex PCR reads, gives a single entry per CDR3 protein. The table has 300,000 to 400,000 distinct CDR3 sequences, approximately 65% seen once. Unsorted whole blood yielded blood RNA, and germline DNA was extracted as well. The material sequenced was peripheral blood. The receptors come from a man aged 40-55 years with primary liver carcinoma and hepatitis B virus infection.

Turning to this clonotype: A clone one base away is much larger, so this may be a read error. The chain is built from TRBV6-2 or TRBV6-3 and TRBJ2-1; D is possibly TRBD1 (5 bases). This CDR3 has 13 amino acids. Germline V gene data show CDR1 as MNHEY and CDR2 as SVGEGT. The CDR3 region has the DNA TGTGCCAGCAGTCTTAGGGGCTACAATGAGCAGCTCTTC. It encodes CASSLRGYNEQLF.

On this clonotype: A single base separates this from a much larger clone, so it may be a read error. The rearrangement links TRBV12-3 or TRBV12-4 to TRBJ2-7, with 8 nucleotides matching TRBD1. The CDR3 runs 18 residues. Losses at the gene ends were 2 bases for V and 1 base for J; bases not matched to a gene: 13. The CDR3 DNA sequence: TGTGCCAGCAGTTTAATATTGAGCTTTAGGACAGGGTCCTACGAGCAGTACTTC. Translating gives CASSLILSFRTGSYEQYF.

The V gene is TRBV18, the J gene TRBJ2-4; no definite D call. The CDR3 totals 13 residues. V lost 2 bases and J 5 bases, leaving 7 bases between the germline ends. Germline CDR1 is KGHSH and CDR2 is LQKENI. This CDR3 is CASSPNSQNIQYF. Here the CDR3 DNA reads TGTGCCAGCTCACCAAACAGCCAAAACATTCAGTACTTC.

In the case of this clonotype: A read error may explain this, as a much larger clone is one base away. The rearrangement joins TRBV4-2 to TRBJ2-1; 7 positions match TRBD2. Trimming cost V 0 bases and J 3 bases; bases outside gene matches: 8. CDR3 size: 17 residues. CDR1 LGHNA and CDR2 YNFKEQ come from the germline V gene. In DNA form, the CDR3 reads TGTGCCAGCAGCCAAGAGTCTGCGGGAGCAATCTACAATGAGCAGTTCTTC. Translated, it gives CASSQESAGAIYNEQFF.

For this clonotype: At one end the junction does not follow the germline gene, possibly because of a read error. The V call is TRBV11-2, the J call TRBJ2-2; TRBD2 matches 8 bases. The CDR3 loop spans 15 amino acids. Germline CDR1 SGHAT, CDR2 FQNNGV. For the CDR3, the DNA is TGTGCCAGCAGCTCCCTGGCGGGGGGCACCGGGGAGCTGTCTTTT. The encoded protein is CASSSLAGGTGELSF.